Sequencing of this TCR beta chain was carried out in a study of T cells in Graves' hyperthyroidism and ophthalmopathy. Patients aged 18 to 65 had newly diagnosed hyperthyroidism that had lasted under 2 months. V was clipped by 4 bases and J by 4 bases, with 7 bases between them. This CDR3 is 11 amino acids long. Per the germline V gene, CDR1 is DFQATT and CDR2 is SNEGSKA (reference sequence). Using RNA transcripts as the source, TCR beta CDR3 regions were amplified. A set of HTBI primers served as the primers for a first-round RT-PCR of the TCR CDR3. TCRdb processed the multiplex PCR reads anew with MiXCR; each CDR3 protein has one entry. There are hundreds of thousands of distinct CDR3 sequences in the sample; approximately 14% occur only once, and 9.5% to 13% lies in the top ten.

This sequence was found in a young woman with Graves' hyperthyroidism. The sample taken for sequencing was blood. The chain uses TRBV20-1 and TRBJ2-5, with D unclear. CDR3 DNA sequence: TGCAGTGCTATGGGCCTAGAGACCCAGTACTTC. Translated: CSAMGLETQYF.